A selection of T cell receptor beta chains follows, all from one sample in a study of cytomegalovirus exposure and HLA in healthy donors. Assay used: immunoSEQ multiplex PCR; TCRdb lists only in-frame clones, some missing. The table includes 100,000 to 150,000 clones, around 78% detected once. Sequenced sample: PBMCs. Receptors originate from a middle-aged man in good health and CMV-seronegative. Each CDR3 is given without its conserved first and last residue.

TRBV5-1 | ASSLEVRDRDEQF
TRBV4-3 | ASSQTHGQGRAGELF
TRBV9 | ASSVDGGGYQETQY
TRBV7-9 | ASSLKQGGQETQY
TRBV19 | ASSPGRGRENQPQH
TRBV9 | ASRLVAGNVEQY
TRBV7-6 | ASSPSPRFPDEQY
TRBV4-3 | ASSQDRQVATQY
TRBV7-9 | ASTTRVGLRANYGYT
TRBV7-9 | ASSPGVGWGTEAF
TRBV29-1 | SVRENTDAF
TRBV5-4 | ATTTNSGNTIY
TRBV9 | ASSGRQGGELF
TRBV7-9 | ASTIRRGQNTEAF
TRBV4-2 | ASSPTTSGGVDNEQF
TRBV6-4 | ASSDWTGDNEQF
TRBV28 | ASSGRVVNYGYT
TRBV9 | ASSVSGVAEETQY
TRBV7-3 | ASSLQGETEAF
TRBV27 | ASRNDRDRAYGYT
TRBV11-2 | ASSLAVYNEQF
TRBV11-3 | ASSSTTTSGGALKETQY
TRBV7-9 | ASSPRHALQETQY
TRBV2 | ASSPGTGSTDTQY
TRBV10-2 | ASSEDRGNYGYT
TRBV6-5 | ASSYSGGITEAF
TRBV5-1 | ASSLLNQGNTGELF
TRBV6-1 | ASRPGGGGYNEQF
TRBV28 | ASSQAQGAPPEQY
TRBV5-4 | ASSGTSGESWETQY
TRBV2 | ASSAGTAGYT
TRBV27 | ASSSRGPGNTIY
TRBV7-9 | ASSSGTGGSEQY
TRBV2 | ASSPRSSGEY
TRBV27 | ASSMQRGQVFYEQY
TRBV4-1 | ASSQEGAREKLF
TRBV5-4 | ASSLWTGTSTDTQY
TRBV28 | ASSVPPLPNEQF
TRBV10-2 | ASSAAGFGFNEKLF
TRBV27 | ASSWGRVTDTQY
TRBV7-7 | ASSRDRGTEAF
TRBV15 | ATSRDTIQLNTEAF
TRBV5-6 | ASSPRYLYGYT
TRBV4-1 | ASSQMEGYT
TRBV2 | ASLASGINIQY
TRBV18 | ASSPGQGALHYGYT
TRBV7-3 | ASSRGIQETQY
TRBV28 | ASSISSGASTDTQY
TRBV6-5 | ASRGHRTGELF
TRBV7-9 | ASSLASGQGAYEQY
TRBV4-1 | ASSQDRLAFGGNEQF
TRBV12-5 | ASGLGQGASSYNEQF
TRBV4-1 | ASSQAPPGNSGNTIY
TRBV7-9 | ASSDRDRPYEQY
TRBV7-2 | ASSLDSLREKLF
TRBV5-6 | ASSYIAGGAYEQY
TRBV29-1 | SVATGIDIQY
TRBV7-8 | ASSPRTGGNEKLF
TRBV19 | ATLDRRSTGELF
TRBV14 | ASSQVAMAREKLF